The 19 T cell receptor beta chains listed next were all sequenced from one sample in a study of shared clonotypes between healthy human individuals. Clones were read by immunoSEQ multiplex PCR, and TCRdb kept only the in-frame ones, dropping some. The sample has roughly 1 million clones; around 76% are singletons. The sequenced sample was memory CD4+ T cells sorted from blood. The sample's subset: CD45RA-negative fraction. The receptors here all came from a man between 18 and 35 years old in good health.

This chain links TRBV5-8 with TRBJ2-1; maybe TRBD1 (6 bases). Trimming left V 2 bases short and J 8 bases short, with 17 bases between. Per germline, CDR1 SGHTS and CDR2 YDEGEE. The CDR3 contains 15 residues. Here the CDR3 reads CASSLRRSKGDEQFF. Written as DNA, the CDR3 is TGTGCCAGCAGCTTACGGCGATCAAAGGGGGATGAGCAGTTCTTC.

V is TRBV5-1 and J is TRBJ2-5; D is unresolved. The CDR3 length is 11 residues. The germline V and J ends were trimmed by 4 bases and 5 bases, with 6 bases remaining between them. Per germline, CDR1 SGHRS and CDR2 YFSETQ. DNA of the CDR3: TGCGCCAGCAGCAGGACGGAGACCCAGTACTTC. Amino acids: CASSRTETQYF.

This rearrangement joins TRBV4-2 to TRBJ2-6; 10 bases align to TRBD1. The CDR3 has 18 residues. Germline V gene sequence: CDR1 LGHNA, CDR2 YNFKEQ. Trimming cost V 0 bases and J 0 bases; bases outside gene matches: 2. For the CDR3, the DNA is TGTGCCAGCAGCCAAGAGGGGACAGGGGTCTCTGGGGCCAACGTCCTGACTTTC. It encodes CASSQEGTGVSGANVLTF.

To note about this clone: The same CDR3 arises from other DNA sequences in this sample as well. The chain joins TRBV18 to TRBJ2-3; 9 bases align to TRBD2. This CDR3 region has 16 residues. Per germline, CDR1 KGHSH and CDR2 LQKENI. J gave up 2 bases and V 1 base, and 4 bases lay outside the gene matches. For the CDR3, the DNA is TGTGCCAGCTCACCACGGGCTAGCGGGGCCACAGATACGCAGTATTTT. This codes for CASSPRASGATDTQYF.

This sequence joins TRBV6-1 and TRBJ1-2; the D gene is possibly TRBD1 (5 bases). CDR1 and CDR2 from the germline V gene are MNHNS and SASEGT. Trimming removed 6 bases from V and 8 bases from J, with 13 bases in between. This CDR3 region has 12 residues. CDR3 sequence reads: CASRETTVGYTF. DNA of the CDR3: TGTGCCAGCAGGGAAACGACAGTCGGCTACACCTTC.

CDR3 loop: CSARESYEQYF. DNA for the CDR3: TGCAGTGCTAGGGAATCCTACGAGCAGTACTTC. This chain links TRBV20-1 with TRBJ2-5; no firm D call. The last part of the DNA fits TRBJ2-7 better; the J call may be wrong. Germline loops: CDR1 DFQATT, CDR2 SNEGSKA (reference sequence). The CDR3 totals 11 residues.

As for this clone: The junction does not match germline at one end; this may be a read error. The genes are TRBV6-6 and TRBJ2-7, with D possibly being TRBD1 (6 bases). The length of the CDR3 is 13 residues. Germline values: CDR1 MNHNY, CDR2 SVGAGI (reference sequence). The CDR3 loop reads CAIKGEFKYEQYF. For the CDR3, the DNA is TGCGCGATAAAGGGGGAATTTAAGTACGAGCAGTACTTC.

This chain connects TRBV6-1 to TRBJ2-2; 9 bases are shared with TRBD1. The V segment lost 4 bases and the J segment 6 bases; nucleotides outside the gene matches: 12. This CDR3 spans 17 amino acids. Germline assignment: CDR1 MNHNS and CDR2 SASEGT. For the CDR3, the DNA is TGTGCCAGCAGTGTGACAGGGGGATCCTTCTTGGCCGGGGAGCTGTTTTTT. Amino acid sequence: CASSVTGGSFLAGELFF.

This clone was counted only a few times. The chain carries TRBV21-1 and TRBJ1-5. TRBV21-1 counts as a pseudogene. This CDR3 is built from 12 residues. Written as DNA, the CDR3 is TGTGCCAGCAGCAAAAAAGGGTGGCTCCAGCATTTT. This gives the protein CASSKKGWLQHF.

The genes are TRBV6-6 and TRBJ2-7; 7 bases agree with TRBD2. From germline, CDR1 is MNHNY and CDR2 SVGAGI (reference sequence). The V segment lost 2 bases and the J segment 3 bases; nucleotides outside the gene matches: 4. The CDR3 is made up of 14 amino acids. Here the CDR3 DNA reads TGTGCCAGCAGTTACCCTTCTAGCGGCTACGAGCAGTACTTC. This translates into CASSYPSSGYEQYF.

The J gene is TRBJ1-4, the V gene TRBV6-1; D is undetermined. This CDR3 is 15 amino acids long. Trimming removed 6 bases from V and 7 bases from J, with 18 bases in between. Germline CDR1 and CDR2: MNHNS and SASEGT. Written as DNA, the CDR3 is TGTGCCAGCAGATCGGGAGACACCAAGGGTGAAAAACTGTTTTTT. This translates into CASRSGDTKGEKLFF.

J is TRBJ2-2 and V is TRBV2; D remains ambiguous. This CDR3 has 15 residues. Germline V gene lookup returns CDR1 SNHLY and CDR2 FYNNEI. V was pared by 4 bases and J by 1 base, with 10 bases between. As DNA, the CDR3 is TGTGCCAGCAGTGTACAGCAAAAGAACACCGGGGAGCTGTTTTTT. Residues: CASSVQQKNTGELFF.

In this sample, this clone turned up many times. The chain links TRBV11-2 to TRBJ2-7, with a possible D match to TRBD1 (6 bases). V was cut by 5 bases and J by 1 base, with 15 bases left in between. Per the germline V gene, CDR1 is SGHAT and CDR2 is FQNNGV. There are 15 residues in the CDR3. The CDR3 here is CASSRGVQGSYEQYF. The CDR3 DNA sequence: TGTGCCAGCAGCCGAGGTGTTCAGGGGTCCTACGAGCAGTACTTC.

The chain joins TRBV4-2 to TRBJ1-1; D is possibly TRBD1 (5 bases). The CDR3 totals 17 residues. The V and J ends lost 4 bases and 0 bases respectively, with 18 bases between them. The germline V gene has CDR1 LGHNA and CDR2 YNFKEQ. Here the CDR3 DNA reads TGTGCCAGCAGCCCCAATTTAGCGGGGGGGATGAACACTGAAGCTTTCTTT. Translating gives CASSPNLAGGMNTEAFF.

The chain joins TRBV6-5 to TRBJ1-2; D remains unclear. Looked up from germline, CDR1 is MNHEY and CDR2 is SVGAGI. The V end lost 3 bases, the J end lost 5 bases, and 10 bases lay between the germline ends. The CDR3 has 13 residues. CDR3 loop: CASSYNHGYGYTF. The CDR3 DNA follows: TGTGCCAGCAGTTATAATCATGGGTATGGCTACACCTTC.

This CDR3 reads CSATLGTPTSEQYF. CDR3 nucleotides: TGCAGCGCAACCCTAGGGACCCCTACTAGCGAGCAGTACTTC. The J gene is TRBJ2-7, the V gene TRBV29-1; the D call may be TRBD1 or TRBD2 (5 bases each). Germline V gene lookup returns CDR1 SQVTM and CDR2 ANQGSEA. There are 14 residues in the CDR3. V was trimmed by 7 bases and J by 6 bases, leaving 22 bases between them.

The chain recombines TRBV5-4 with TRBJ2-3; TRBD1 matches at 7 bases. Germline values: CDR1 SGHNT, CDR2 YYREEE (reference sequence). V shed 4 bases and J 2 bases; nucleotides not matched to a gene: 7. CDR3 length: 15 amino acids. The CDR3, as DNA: TGTGCCAGCAGCACACGGGACAGCCCCACAGATACGCAGTATTTT. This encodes CASSTRDSPTDTQYF.

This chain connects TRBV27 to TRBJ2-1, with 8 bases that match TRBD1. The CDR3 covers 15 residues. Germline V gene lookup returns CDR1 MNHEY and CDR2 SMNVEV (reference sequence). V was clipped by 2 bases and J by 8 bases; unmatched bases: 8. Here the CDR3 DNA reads TGTGCCAGCAGTTTACGTACGGGACAGGCCCATGAGCAGTTCTTC. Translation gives CASSLRTGQAHEQFF.

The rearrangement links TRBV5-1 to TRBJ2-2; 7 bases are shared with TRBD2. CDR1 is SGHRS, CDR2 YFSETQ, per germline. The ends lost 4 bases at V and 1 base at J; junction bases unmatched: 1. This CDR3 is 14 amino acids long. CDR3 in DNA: TGCGCCAGCAGCAGCGGGGTGAACACCGGGGAGCTGTTTTTT. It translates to CASSSGVNTGELFF.